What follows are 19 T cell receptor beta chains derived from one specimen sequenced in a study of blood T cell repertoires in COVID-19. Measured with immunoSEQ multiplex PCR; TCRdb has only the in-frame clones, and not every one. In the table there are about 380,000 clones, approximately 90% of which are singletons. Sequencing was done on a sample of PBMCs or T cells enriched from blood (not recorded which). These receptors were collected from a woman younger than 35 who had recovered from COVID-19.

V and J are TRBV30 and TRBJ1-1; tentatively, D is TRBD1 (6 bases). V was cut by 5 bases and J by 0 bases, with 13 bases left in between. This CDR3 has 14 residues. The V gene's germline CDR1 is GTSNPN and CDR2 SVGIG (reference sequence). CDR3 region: CAWLTGGLNTEAFF. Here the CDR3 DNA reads TGTGCCTGGCTGACGGGGGGGCTGAACACTGAAGCTTTCTTT.

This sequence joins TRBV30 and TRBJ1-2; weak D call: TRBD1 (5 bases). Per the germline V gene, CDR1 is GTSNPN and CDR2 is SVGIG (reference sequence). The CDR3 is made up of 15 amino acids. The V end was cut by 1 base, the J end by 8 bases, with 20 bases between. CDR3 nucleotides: TGTGCCTGGAGTGCCTCAAACGGGGGGTTCGGGGGCTACACCTTC. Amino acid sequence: CAWSASNGGFGGYTF.

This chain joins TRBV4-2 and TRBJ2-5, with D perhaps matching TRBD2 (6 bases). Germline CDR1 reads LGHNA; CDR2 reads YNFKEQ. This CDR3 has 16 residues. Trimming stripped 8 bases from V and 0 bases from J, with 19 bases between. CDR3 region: CASSPSRELYQETQYF. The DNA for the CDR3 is TGTGCCAGCTCTCCGTCTCGGGAGCTGTACCAAGAGACCCAGTACTTC.

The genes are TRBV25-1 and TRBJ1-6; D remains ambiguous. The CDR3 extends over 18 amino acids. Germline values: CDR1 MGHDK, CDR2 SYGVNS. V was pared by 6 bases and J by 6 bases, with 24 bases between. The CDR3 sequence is CASRQSGLPSSGNSPLHF. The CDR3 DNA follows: TGTGCCAGCAGACAATCAGGATTACCGAGCTCCGGTAATTCACCCCTCCACTTT.

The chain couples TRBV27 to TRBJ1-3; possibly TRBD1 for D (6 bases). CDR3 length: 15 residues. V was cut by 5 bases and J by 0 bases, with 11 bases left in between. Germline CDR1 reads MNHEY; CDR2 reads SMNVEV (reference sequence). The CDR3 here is CASSKQGYSGNTIYF. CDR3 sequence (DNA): TGTGCCAGCAGTAAGCAGGGGTACTCTGGAAACACCATATATTTT.

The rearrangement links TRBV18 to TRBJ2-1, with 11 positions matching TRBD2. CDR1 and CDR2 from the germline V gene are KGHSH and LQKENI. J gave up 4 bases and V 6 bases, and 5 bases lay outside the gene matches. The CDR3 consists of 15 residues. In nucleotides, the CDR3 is TGTGCCAGCTCTCAACTAGCGGGGGCTTACAATGAGCAGTTCTTC. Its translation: CASSQLAGAYNEQFF.

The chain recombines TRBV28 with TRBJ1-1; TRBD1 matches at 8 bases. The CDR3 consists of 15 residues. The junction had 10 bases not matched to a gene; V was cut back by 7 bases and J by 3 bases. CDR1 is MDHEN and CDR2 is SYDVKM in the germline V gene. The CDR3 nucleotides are TGTGCCAGCACCCCGTCAGGGGGCGCGGACACTGAAGCTTTCTTT. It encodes CASTPSGGADTEAFF.

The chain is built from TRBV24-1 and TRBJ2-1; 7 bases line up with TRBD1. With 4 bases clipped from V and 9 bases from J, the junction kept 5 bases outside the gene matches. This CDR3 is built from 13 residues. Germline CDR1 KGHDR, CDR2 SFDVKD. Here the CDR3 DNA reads TGTGCCACCAGTGAAACAGGGGCGGGTGAGCAGTTCTTC. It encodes CATSETGAGEQFF.

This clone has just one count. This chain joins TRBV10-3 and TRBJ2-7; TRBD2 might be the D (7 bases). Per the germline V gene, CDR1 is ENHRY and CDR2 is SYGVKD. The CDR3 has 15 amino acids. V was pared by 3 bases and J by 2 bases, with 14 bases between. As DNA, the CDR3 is TGTGCCATCAGTGACCTAGGGGGGGGGACCTACGAGCAGTACTTC. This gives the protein CAISDLGGGTYEQYF.

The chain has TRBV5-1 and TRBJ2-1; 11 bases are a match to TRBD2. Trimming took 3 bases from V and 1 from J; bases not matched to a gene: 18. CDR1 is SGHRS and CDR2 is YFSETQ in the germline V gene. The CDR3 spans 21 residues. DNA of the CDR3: TGCGCCAGCAGCTACCGGCGGCTAGCGGGGGGAACCCGATTATCCTACAATGAGCAGTTCTTC. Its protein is CASSYRRLAGGTRLSYNEQFF.

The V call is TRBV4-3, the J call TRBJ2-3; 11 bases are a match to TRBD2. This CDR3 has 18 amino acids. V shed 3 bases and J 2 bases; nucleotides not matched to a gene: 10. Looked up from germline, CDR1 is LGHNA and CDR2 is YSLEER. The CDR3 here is CASSQDPPSGGNTDTQYF. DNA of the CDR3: TGCGCCAGCAGCCAGGACCCCCCTAGCGGGGGGAACACAGATACGCAGTATTTT.

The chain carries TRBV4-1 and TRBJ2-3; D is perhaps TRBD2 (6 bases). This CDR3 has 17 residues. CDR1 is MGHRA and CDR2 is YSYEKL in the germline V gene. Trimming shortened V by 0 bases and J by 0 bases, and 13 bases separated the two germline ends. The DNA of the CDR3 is TGCGCCAGCAGCCAAGAGTCCGGGAGATTGAGCACAGATACGCAGTATTTT. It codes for CASSQESGRLSTDTQYF.

The DNA of the CDR3 is TGTGCCAGCAGTATATCACAGACCGGGGAGCTGTTTTTT. As protein: CASSISQTGELFF. The chain recombines TRBV14 with TRBJ2-2; D is unclear. Per the germline V gene, CDR1 is SGHDN and CDR2 is FVKESK. V gave up 6 bases and J gave up 5 bases, with 10 bases separating them. CDR3 length: 13 amino acids.

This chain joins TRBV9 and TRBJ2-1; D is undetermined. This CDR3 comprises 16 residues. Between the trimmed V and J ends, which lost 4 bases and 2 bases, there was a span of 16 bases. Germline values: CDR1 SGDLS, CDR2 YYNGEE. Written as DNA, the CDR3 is TGTGCCAGCAGCTTAGACCCAGGTCCTCCCTACAATGAGCAGTTCTTC. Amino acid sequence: CASSLDPGPPYNEQFF.

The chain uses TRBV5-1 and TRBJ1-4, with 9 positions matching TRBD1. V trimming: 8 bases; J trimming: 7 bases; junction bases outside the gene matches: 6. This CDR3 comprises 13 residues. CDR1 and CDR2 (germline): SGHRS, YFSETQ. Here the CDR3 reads CASSTGGAEKLFF. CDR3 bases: TGCGCCAGTTCGACAGGGGGGGCTGAAAAACTGTTTTTT.

The CDR3 coding sequence is TGTGCCAGCTCACCAGTTGAGTATCAGCCCCAGCATTTT. It specifies CASSPVEYQPQHF. The rearrangement joins TRBV18 to TRBJ1-5, with D unclear. V dropped 2 bases and J dropped 5 bases, with 7 bases sitting between them. Germline loops: CDR1 KGHSH, CDR2 LQKENI. CDR3 size: 13 residues.

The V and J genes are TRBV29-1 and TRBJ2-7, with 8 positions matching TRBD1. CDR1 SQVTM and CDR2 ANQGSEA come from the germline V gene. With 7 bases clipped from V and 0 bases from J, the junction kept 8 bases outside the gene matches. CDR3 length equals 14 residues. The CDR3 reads CSAARGTGSYEQYF. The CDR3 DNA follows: TGCAGCGCCGCCCGAGGGACAGGCTCCTACGAGCAGTACTTC.

The CDR3 DNA sequence: TGTGCCTGGAGTCGAACGAATAGCGGGGGAGAGACCCAGTACTTC. This codes for CAWSRTNSGGETQYF. J is TRBJ2-5 and V is TRBV30; TRBD2 aligns across 9 bases. The junction had 8 bases not matched to a gene; V was cut back by 2 bases and J by 4 bases. This CDR3 spans 15 amino acids. Germline CDR1 reads GTSNPN; CDR2 reads SVGIG (reference sequence).

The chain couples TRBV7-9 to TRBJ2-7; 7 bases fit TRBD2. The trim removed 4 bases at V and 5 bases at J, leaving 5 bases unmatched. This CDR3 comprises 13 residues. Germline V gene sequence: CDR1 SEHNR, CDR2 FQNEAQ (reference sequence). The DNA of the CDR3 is TGTGCCAGCAGCTCAGCGGGGAGCCACGAGCAGTACTTC. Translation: CASSSAGSHEQYF.